This T cell receptor (beta chain) was captured in a study of T cells in Graves' hyperthyroidism and ophthalmopathy. Amplification yielded TCR beta CDR3 regions, with RNA transcripts as the source. Researchers ran a first-round RT-PCR on the TCR CDR3 using the HTBI primer set. TCRdb redid the calling of the multiplex PCR reads with MiXCR, one entry per CDR3 protein. The profile shows hundreds of thousands of distinct CDR3 sequences, 45% of them singletons. V was clipped by 4 bases and J by 4 bases, with 30 bases between them. Looked up from germline, CDR1 is KGHDR and CDR2 is SFDVKD. The CDR3 runs 20 residues. This clonotype was observed once.

The chain links TRBV24-1 to TRBJ2-5; D possibly corresponds to TRBD2 (5 bases). The sequenced sample was peripheral blood or thyroid tissue (not recorded which). The TCR originated in an adult man with Graves' disease, either hyperthyroidism or ophthalmopathy (not recorded which). The CDR3 region is CATSDPPRSGWVKGGETQYF. DNA for the CDR3: TGTGCCACCAGTGACCCACCCCGCTCGGGGTGGGTCAAGGGCGGAGAGACCCAGTACTTC.